These T cell receptor beta chains were read from a single sample in a study of blood T cell repertoires in COVID-19. The protocol was immunoSEQ multiplex PCR, while the TCRdb copy is restricted to in-frame clones and leaves out a portion. The sample holds 200,000 to 250,000 clones; around four fifths are singletons and the top ten take 7.5% to 9.5%. The material sequenced was peripheral blood. The receptors stem from a woman aged 80 or older with COVID-19, enrolled during active disease. Both conserved end residues are part of each CDR3. A D gene is named only where the DNA matches it firmly. Clone size is stated in some rows and not others, as once, few, many or a class when expanded.

>NA|TRBV30|16|NA|TRBJ2-3
CAWSVQGRGFTDTQYF
TGTGCCTGGAGTGTACAAGGGAGGGGGTTCACAGATACGCAGTATTTT
>TRBD1|TRBV18|15|NA|TRBJ2-1
CASSPRTGTYNEQFF
TGTGCCAGCTCACCACGGACAGGGACCTACAATGAGCAGTTCTTC
>TRBD2|TRBV2|18|NA|TRBJ2-2
CASRARLTSGGPTRELFF
TGTGCCAGCAGGGCCCGTCTAACTAGCGGGGGGCCTACCCGGGAGCTGTTTTTT
>TRBD2|TRBV11-2|16|NA|TRBJ2-1
CASSSRMTSGTREQFF
TGTGCCAGCAGCTCGAGGATGACTAGCGGGACAAGGGAGCAGTTCTTC
>TRBD1|TRBV4-3|16|NA|TRBJ1-6
CASSQEPGQLNSPLHF
TGCGCCAGCAGCCAAGAGCCGGGACAGCTAAATTCACCCCTCCACTTT
>NA|TRBV6-2/TRBV6-3|14|NA|TRBJ2-7
CASSLRGPEGEQYF
TGTGCCAGCAGTCTAAGGGGACCGGAGGGCGAGCAGTACTTC
>TRBD2|TRBV27|18|NA|TRBJ2-2
CASSYQGWGLAGSGELFF
TGTGCCAGCAGTTATCAAGGATGGGGACTAGCGGGCTCCGGGGAGCTGTTTTTT
>TRBD2|TRBV30|13|NA|TRBJ2-1
CAWSGSSGGEQFF
TGTGCCTGGAGTGGTAGTAGCGGGGGGGAGCAGTTCTTC
>TRBD1|TRBV28|14|NA|TRBJ1-1
CASTPGGRNTEAFF
TGTGCCAGCACCCCAGGGGGTCGGAACACTGAAGCTTTCTTT
>NA|TRBV21-1|14|NA|TRBJ1-5
CASSKVRKDQPQHF
TGTGCCAGCAGCAAAGTGAGGAAAGATCAGCCCCAGCATTTT
>NA|TRBV6-5|14|NA|TRBJ2-7
CASSRSQSTYEQYF
TGTGCCAGCAGTAGGAGCCAATCTACCTACGAGCAGTACTTC
>TRBD2|TRBV19|15|NA|TRBJ2-5
CASSTLAGGLETQYF
TGTGCCAGTAGTACTCTAGCGGGGGGGCTTGAGACCCAGTACTTC
>TRBD1|TRBV24-1|14|NA|TRBJ1-1
CATSGTGEVAEAFF
TGTGCCACCAGTGGAACAGGGGAGGTTGCCGAAGCTTTCTTT
>NA|TRBV3-1/TRBV3-2|13|once|TRBJ2-3
CASSLSRGDTQYF
TGTGCCAGCAGCCTCTCCCGCGGAGATACGCAGTATTTT
>NA|TRBV10-3|13|few|TRBJ1-5
CAISEQGDQPQHF
TGTGCCATCAGTGAACAAGGGGATCAGCCCCAGCATTTT
>NA|TRBV5-4|15|NA|TRBJ2-7
CASSRGSAQSHEQYF
TGTGCCAGCAGCCGGGGGAGCGCCCAATCCCACGAGCAGTACTTC
>NA|TRBV3-1/TRBV3-2|14|NA|TRBJ2-5
CASSVRTLQETQYF
TGTGCCAGCAGCGTTCGGACATTACAAGAGACCCAGTACTTC
>TRBD2|TRBV5-5|15|NA|TRBJ2-4
CASSLNLAGQNIQYF
TGTGCCAGCAGCTTGAACCTAGCGGGACAAAACATTCAGTACTTC
>TRBD1|TRBV28|18|NA|TRBJ1-5
CASSPAPRGTGGNQPQHF
TGTGCCAGCAGTCCCGCCCCCCGCGGGACAGGGGGGAATCAGCCCCAGCATTTT
>TRBD2|TRBV5-1|14|NA|TRBJ2-7
CASSGRELAYEQYF
TGCGCCAGCAGCGGGCGGGAGCTGGCCTACGAGCAGTACTTC
>NA|TRBV21-1|10|NA|TRBJ1-1
CASPRTEAFF
TGTGCCAGCCCTCGGACTGAAGCTTTCTTT
>NA|TRBV6-5|13|NA|TRBJ1-2
CASRFQENYGYTF
TGTGCCAGCAGATTTCAGGAAAACTATGGCTACACCTTC
>NA|TRBV12-5|14|NA|TRBJ1-2
CASGLVRQLYGYTF
TGTGCTAGTGGTTTGGTACGACAGCTCTATGGCTACACCTTC
>TRBD1|TRBV6-5|14|NA|TRBJ1-1
CASSYSQGATEAFF
TGTGCCAGCAGTTACTCGCAGGGGGCTACTGAAGCTTTCTTT
>TRBD1|TRBV18|15|NA|TRBJ1-1
CASSPPGQLATEAFF
TGTGCCAGCTCACCACCGGGACAGCTCGCCACTGAAGCTTTCTTT
>NA|TRBV7-8|15|NA|TRBJ1-3
CASSLGQFSGNTIYF
TGTGCCAGCAGCTTGGGACAATTCTCTGGAAACACCATATATTTT
>NA|TRBV3-1/TRBV3-2|14|NA|TRBJ1-4
CASSPRGTNEKLFF
TGTGCCAGCAGTCCCAGGGGAACTAATGAAAAACTGTTTTTT
>TRBD1|TRBV6-2/TRBV6-3|17|NA|TRBJ1-1
CASSYPLTGSTNTEAFF
TGTGCCAGCAGTTACCCCCTGACAGGGTCGACGAACACTGAAGCTTTCTTT
>NA|TRBV4-1|18|NA|TRBJ1-5
CASSQDRYQGPSNQPQHF
TGCGCCAGCAGCCAAGATCGGTACCAGGGGCCTAGCAATCAGCCCCAGCATTTT
>TRBD1|TRBV3-1/TRBV3-2|15|NA|TRBJ2-1
CASSQGTGAHNEQFF
TGTGCCAGCAGCCAAGGAACAGGGGCCCACAATGAGCAGTTCTTC
>NA|TRBV6-6|13|few|TRBJ1-5
CASSQFQNQPQHF
TGTGCCAGCAGCCAATTTCAGAATCAGCCCCAGCATTTT
>TRBD1|TRBV7-2|12|NA|TRBJ1-1
CASSARQGNTFF
TGTGCCAGCAGCGCCAGACAGGGTAATACTTTCTTT